This T cell receptor beta chain is from a study of blood T cell repertoires in COVID-19. The data were produced by immunoSEQ multiplex PCR, yet TCRdb's version contains in-frame clones alone and is incomplete. The sample contains hundreds of thousands of clones, approximately 80% of which appear only once. The sequenced sample consisted of peripheral blood. This TCR was sampled from a man aged 40-49 years with acute or convalescent COVID-19.

The CDR3 sequence: CASSRDNDQPQHF. The CDR3, as DNA: TGTGCCAGCAGCCGGGACAACGATCAGCCCCAGCATTTT. The rearrangement joins TRBV5-4 to TRBJ1-5; TRBD1 is a possible D gene (6 bases). Deletions cut 4 bases from V and 5 bases from J, with 10 bases between. Germline CDR1 and CDR2: SGHNT and YYREEE (reference sequence). This CDR3 is built from 13 residues.